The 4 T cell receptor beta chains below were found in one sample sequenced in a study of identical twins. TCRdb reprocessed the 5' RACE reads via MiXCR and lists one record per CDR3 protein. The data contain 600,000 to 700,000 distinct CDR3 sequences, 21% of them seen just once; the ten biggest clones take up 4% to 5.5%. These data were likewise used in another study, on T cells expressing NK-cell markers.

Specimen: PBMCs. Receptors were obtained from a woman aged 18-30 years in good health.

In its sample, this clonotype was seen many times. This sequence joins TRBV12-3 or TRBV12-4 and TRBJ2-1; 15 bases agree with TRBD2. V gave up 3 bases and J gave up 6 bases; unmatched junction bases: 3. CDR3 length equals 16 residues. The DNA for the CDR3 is TGTGCCAGCAGTTTCGGACTAGCGGGAGGGCCCAATGAGCAGTTCTTC. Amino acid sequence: CASSFGLAGGPNEQFF.

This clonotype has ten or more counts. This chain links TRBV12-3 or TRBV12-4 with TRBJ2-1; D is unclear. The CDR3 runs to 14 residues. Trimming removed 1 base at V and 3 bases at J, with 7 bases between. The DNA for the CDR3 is TGTGCCAGCAGTTTAGTGCTCAACTACAATGAGCAGTTCTTC. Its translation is CASSLVLNYNEQFF.

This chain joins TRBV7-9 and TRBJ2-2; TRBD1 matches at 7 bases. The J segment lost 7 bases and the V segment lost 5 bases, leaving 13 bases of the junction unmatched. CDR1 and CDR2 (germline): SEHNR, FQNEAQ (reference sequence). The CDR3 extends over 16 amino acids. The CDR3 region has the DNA TGTGCCAGCAGCGGAACCCGGCGACAGGGAATCGGGGAGCTGTTTTTT. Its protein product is CASSGTRRQGIGELFF.

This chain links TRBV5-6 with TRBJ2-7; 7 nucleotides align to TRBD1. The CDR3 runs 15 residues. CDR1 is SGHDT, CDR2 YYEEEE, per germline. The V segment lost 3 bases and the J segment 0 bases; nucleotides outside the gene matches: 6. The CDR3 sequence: CASSSGQLLSYEQYF. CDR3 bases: TGTGCCAGCAGCTCGGGACAGCTCCTCTCCTACGAGCAGTACTTC.